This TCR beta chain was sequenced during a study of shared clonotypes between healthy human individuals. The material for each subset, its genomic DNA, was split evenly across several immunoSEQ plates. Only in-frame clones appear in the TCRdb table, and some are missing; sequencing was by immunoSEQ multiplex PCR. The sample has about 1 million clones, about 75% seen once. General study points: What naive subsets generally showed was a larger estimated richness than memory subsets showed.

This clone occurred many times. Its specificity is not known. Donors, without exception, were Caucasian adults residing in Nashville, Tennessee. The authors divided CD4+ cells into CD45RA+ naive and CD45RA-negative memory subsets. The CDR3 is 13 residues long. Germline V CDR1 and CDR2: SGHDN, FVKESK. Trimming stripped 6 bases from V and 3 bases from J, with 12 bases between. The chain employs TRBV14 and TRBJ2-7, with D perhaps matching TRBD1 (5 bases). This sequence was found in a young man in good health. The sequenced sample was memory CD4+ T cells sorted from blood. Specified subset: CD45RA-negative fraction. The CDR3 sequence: CASSPRVGYEQYF. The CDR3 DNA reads TGTGCCAGCAGTCCCAGGGTCGGCTACGAGCAGTACTTC. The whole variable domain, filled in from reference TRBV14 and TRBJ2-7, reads EAGVTQFPSHSVIEKGQTVTLRCDPISGHDNLYWYRRVMGKEIKFLLHFVKESKQDESGMPNNRFLAERTGGTYSTLKVQPAELEDSGVYFCASSPRVGYEQYFGPGTRLTVT.